The present T cell receptor (beta chain) was sequenced within a study of OX40 agonist ivuxolimab in advanced cancers. About the study: Prior checkpoint blockade (anti-PD-1, anti-PD-L1 or anti-CTLA-4) was permitted; approximately 44% had it. There were three patients with partial responses, one having hepatocellular carcinoma and two cutaneous melanoma. Study conclusions and caveats: Partial responders receiving 0.1-3.0 mg/kg showed among the lowest clonal expansion. The mean number of expanded clones was higher in CD8+ T cells than in CD4+.

Using immunoSEQ multiplex PCR, the repertoire was profiled, and TCRdb retains in-frame clones only, with some absent. This table has roughly 64,000 clones, roughly 80% appearing once. This clone was seen a handful of times. Its cognate antigen is unknown. V was clipped by 5 bases and J by 5 bases, with 6 bases between them. The germline CDR1 and CDR2 sequences are SGHAT and FQNNGV. The CDR3 is 11 amino acids. The rearrangement joins TRBV11-2 to TRBJ1-2; the D is unclear. Source: CD4+ or CD8+ T cells sorted from blood, taken in a trial of the OX40 agonist ivuxolimab. This sequence originates from an adult with an advanced solid tumor such as melanoma, head and neck, liver or kidney cancer. This CDR3 reads CASSGRYGYTF. CDR3 coding DNA: TGTGCCAGCAGCGGACGATATGGCTACACCTTC.